Included here is one T cell receptor (beta chain) sequence, with context. Clones were read by immunoSEQ multiplex PCR, and TCRdb kept only the in-frame ones, dropping some. The repertoire holds 200,000 to 250,000 clones, with 85% to 90% as singletons. This entry comes from a study of blood T cell repertoires in COVID-19. Germline V gene data show CDR1 as MDHEN and CDR2 as SYDVKM. The CDR3 extends over 12 amino acids. V was cut by 6 bases and J by 6 bases, with 9 bases left in between. The TCR comes from a man aged 50 to 59 who had been exposed to COVID-19. The sequenced sample consisted of PBMCs or T cells enriched from blood (not recorded which). This chain uses TRBV28 with TRBJ1-5; unclear D gene. As DNA, the CDR3 is TGTGCCAGCAGCCAATTTCCTCAGCCCCAGCATTTT. This codes for CASSQFPQPQHF.